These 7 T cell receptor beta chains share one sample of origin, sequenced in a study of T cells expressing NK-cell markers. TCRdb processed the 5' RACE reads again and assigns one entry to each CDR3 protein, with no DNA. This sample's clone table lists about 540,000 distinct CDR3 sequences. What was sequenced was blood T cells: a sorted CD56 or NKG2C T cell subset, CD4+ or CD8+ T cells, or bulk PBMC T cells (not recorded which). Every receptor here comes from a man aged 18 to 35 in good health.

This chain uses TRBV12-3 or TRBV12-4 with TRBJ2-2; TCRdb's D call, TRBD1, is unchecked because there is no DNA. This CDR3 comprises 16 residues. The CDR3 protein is CASSLEGVAFTGELFF.

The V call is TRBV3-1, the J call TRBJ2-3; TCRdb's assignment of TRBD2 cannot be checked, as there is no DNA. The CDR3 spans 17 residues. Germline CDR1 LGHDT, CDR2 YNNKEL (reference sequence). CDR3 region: CASSQDGLAGGGDTQYF.

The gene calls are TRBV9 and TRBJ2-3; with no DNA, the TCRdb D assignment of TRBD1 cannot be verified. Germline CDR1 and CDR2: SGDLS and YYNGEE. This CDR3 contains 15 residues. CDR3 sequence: CASSVAGRGGDTQYF.

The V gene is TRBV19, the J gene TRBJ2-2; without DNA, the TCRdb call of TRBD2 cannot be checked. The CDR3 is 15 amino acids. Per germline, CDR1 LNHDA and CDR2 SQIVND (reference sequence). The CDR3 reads CASSLLAGETGELFF.

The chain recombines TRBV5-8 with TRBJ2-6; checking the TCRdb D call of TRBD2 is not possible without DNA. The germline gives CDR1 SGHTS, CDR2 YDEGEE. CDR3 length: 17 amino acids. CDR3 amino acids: CASSIRDFPSGANVLTF.

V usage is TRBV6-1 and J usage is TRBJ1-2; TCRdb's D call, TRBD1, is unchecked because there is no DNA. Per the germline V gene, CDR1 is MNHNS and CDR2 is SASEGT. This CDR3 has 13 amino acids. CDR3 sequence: CASSEGGSAGYTF.

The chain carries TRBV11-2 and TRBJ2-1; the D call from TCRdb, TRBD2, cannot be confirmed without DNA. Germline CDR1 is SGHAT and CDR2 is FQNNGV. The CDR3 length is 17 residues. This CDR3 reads CASSPIAGGWGYNEQFF.